This record covers a single TCR beta chain. This sample was taken from a study of blood T cell repertoires in COVID-19. Study summary: The origin of the acute and convalescent COVID-19 samples was the United States, Italy and Spain. Sample material is recorded as cDNA or gDNA derived from T cells, B-cell-depleted T cells, or PBMCs.

In the original processing: Amplified reference gene primers provided the basis for estimating nucleated cell counts. The method was immunoSEQ multiplex PCR; TCRdb's version includes in-frame clones alone and lacks a portion of them. V and J calls and clone size are as listed in that table; D and trimming were resolved from the DNA. Of about 110,000 clones listed, about 80% were seen once; the top ten hold 4% to 5%. V dropped 2 bases and J dropped 2 bases, with 19 bases sitting between them. CDR3 length: 17 residues. Germline CDR1 is SGHRS and CDR2 is YFSETQ. What was sequenced was peripheral blood. The V and J genes are TRBV5-1 and TRBJ1-1, with a weak D call TRBD1 (5 bases). The receptor comes from a woman in her 70s with acute or convalescent COVID-19. The CDR3 protein is CASSFWSFKGYNTEAFF. The CDR3 DNA follows: TGCGCCAGCAGCTTTTGGTCTTTTAAGGGGTACAACACTGAAGCTTTCTTT.